This T cell receptor (beta chain) was captured in a study of blood T cell repertoires in COVID-19. TCRdb keeps only in-frame clones here, not all; method: immunoSEQ multiplex PCR. This table has approximately 250,000 clones, around 90% appearing once. CDR1 is KGHDR and CDR2 is SFDVKD in the germline V gene. Trimming removed 5 bases at V and 5 bases at J, with 15 bases between. The CDR3 runs 15 residues. The specimen sequenced was peripheral blood. The receptor comes from a man aged 25-45 years with COVID-19, enrolled during active disease. The rearrangement joins TRBV24-1 to TRBJ2-1, with D unclear. The CDR3 sequence is CATSVKFGTNNEQFF. CDR3 bases: TGTGCCACCAGTGTTAAGTTTGGCACTAACAATGAGCAGTTCTTC.